The present entry profiles one T cell receptor beta chain with its context. The repertoire was sequenced with immunoSEQ multiplex PCR; TCRdb's copy has only in-frame clones and lacks some. In the table there are about 46,000 clones, roughly 90% of which are singletons. Germline V gene lookup returns CDR1 MGHRA and CDR2 YSYEKL. The V gene end was trimmed by 4 bases and the J gene end by 2 bases; junction bases not matched to a gene: 6. This CDR3 is 15 amino acids long. These data belong to a study of OX40 agonist ivuxolimab in advanced cancers. Source: CD4+ or CD8+ T cells sorted from blood, taken in a trial of the OX40 agonist ivuxolimab. This sequence originates from an adult with an advanced solid tumor such as melanoma, head and neck, liver or kidney cancer. The genes are TRBV4-1 and TRBJ2-3; 7 nucleotides agree with TRBD2. The CDR3 DNA reads as TGCGCCAGCAGCCCCCTAGCGGATTCCACAGATACGCAGTATTTT. Its protein is CASSPLADSTDTQYF.